This T cell receptor beta chain is drawn from a study of T-cell reconstitution after alpha-beta-depleted transplantation in children. This clonotype was counted between two and nine times. Unique molecular identifiers featured in how the TCRbeta library was prepared. TCRdb reanalysed the PCR reads using MiXCR and keeps one entry per CDR3 protein. In the table there are 500,000 or so distinct CDR3 sequences, approximately 30% of which are singletons. The source material was PBMCs from the stem cell graft donor, sampled from the stem cell graft. The clonotype comes from a human donor who donated a stem cell graft to a child with aplastic anemia.

CDR3 sequence (DNA): TGTGCCAGCAGTTTAGTAGCGGGAGGGATTTACGAGCAGTACTTC. Translating it yields CASSLVAGGIYEQYF. The rearrangement joins TRBV12-3 or TRBV12-4 to TRBJ2-7; TRBD2 matches 11 bases. The CDR3 extends over 15 amino acids. J was trimmed by 4 bases and V by 1 base; bases with no gene match: 3.